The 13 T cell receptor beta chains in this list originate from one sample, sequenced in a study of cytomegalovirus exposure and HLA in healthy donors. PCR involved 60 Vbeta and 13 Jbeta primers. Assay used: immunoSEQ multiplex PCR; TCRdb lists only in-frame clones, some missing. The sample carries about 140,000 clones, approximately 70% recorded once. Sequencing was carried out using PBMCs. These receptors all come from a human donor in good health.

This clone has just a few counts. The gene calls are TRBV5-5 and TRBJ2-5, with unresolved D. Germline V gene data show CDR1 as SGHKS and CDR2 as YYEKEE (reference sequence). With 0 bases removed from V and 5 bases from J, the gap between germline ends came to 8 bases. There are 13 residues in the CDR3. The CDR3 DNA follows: TGTGCCAGCAGCTTGGCCCCCATGGAGACCCAGTACTTC. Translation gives CASSLAPMETQYF.

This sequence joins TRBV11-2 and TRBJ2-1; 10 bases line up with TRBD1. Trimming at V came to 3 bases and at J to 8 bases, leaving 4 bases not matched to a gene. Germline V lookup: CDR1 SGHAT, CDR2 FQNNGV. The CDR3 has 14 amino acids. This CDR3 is CASSFGTGDDEQFF. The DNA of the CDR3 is TGTGCCAGCAGCTTCGGGACAGGGGATGATGAGCAGTTCTTC.

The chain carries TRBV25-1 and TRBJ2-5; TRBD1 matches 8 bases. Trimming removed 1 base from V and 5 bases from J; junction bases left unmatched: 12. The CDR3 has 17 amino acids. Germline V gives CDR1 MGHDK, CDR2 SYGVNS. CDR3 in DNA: TGTGCCAGCAGTGAATTTAGTACAGGGGGAAACGGGGAGACCCAGTACTTC. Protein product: CASSEFSTGGNGETQYF.

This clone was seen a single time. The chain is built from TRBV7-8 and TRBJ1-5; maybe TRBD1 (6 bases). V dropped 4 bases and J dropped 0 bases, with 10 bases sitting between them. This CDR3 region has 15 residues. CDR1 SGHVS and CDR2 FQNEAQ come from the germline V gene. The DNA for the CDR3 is TGTGCCAGCAGCTCCCGACAGGCTAGCAATCAGCCCCAGCATTTT. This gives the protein CASSSRQASNQPQHF. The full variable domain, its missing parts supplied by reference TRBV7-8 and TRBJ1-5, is GAGVSQSPRYKVAKRGQDVALRCDPISGHVSLFWYQQALGQGPEFLTYFQNEAQLDKSGLPSDRFFAERPEGSVSTLKIQRTQQEDSAVYLCASSSRQASNQPQHFGDGTRLSIL.

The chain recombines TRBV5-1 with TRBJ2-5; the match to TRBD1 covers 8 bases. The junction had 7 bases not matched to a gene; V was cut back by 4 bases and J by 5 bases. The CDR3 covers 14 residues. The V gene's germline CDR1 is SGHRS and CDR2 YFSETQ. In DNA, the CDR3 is TGCGCCAGCAGCCCGACAGGGGTAGGGGAGACCCAGTACTTC. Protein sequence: CASSPTGVGETQYF.

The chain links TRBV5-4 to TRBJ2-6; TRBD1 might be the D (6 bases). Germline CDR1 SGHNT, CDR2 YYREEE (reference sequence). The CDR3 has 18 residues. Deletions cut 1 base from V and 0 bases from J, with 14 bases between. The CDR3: CASSLFRDIFSGANVLTF. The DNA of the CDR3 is TGTGCCAGCAGCTTGTTTAGGGACATATTCTCTGGGGCCAACGTCCTGACTTTC.

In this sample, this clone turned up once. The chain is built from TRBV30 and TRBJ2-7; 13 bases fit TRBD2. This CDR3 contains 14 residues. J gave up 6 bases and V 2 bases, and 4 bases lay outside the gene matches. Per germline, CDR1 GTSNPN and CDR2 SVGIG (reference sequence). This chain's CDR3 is CAWSPGLAGCEQYF. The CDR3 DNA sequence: TGTGCCTGGAGTCCGGGACTAGCGGGGTGCGAGCAGTACTTC.

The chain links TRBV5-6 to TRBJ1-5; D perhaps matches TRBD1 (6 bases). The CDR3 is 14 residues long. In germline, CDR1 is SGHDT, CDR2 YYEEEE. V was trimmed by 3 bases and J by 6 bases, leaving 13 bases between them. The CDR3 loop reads CASSSLGGAQPQHF. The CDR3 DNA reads TGTGCCAGCAGCTCACTAGGGGGGGCTCAGCCCCAGCATTTT.

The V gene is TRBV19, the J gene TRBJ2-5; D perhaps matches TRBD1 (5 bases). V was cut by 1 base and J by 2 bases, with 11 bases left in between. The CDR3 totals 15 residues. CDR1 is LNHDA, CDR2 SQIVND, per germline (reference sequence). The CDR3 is CASSIGDREQETQYF. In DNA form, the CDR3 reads TGTGCCAGTAGTATAGGAGACAGAGAACAAGAGACCCAGTACTTC.

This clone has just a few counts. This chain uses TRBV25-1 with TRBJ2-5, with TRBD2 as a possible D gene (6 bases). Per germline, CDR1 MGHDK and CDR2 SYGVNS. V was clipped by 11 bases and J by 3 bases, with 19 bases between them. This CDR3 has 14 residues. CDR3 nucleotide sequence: TGTGCCTGGAGGGCGGGGCTTAGAGAAGAGACCCAGTACTTC. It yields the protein CAWRAGLREETQYF.

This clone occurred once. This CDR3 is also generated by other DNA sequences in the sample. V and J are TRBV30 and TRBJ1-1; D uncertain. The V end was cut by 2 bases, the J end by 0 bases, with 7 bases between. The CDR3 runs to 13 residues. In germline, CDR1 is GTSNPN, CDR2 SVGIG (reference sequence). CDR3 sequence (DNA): TGTGCCTGGAGTACTGGTATGAACACTGAAGCTTTCTTT. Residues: CAWSTGMNTEAFF.

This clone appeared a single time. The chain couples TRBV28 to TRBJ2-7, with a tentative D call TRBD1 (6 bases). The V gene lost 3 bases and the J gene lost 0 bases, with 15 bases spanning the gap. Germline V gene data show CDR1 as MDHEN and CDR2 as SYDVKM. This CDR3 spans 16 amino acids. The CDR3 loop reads CASSFPRTASSYEQYF. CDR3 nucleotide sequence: TGTGCCAGCAGTTTCCCCCGGACAGCTAGCTCCTACGAGCAGTACTTC.

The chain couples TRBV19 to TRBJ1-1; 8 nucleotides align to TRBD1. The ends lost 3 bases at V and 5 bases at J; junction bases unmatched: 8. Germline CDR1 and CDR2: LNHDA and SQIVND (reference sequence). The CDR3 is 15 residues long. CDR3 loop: CASSMSAGGWTEAFF. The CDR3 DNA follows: TGTGCCAGTAGTATGTCCGCAGGGGGCTGGACTGAAGCTTTCTTT.